This is a list of T cell receptor beta chains from one sample in a study of CD4 and CD8 cells across lung adenocarcinoma regions. Each CDR3 protein gets one entry after TCRdb re-called the PCR reads with MiXCR. The sample shows 10,000 to 15,000 distinct CDR3 sequences, about 45% of them seen only once. Sequenced sample: CD8+ T cells from the margin of a lung tumor. The receptors shown here come from a male donor with lung adenocarcinoma. The CD4 and CD8 labels of this study may be unreliable. Both conserved end residues are part of each CDR3. Each record gives: J gene, D gene, CDR3 length, V gene, clone size, CDR3 protein, CDR3 DNA. D genes are given only for firm matches. Not all rows give a size; the values are once, few, many and, for expanded clones, a class.

J: TRBJ1-1; D: NA; length: 11; V: TRBV6-1; size: NA; CDR3: CASRMNTEAFF; DNA: TGTGCCAGCAGGATGAACACTGAAGCTTTCTTT
J: TRBJ2-2; D: NA; length: 15; V: TRBV6-1; size: NA; CDR3: CASRRTTSNTGELFF; DNA: TGTGCCAGCAGGCGGACTACGTCGAACACCGGGGAGCTGTTTTTT
J: TRBJ2-2; D: TRBD2; length: 18; V: TRBV6-5; size: few; CDR3: CASSYSPSSGRNTGELFF; DNA: TGTGCCAGCAGTTACTCGCCCTCTAGCGGGAGGAACACCGGGGAGCTGTTTTTT
J: TRBJ2-5; D: NA; length: 15; V: TRBV6-1; size: NA; CDR3: CASGEGWRVPETQYF; DNA: TGTGCCAGCGGGGAAGGGTGGCGGGTCCCAGAGACCCAGTACTTC
J: TRBJ2-5; D: NA; length: 17; V: TRBV6-1; size: NA; CDR3: CASSAGLGSRDGETPYF; DNA: TGTGCCAGCAGTGCGGGGCTCGGTAGCCGTGACGGAGAGACCCCGTACTTC
J: TRBJ2-1; D: NA; length: 15; V: TRBV6-1; size: NA; CDR3: CASSVGLRAKNTQFF; DNA: TGTGCCAGCAGTGTGGGACTGCGAGCCAAAAATACGCAGTTCTTC
J: TRBJ1-2; D: NA; length: 16; V: TRBV6-1; size: few; CDR3: CASRNTERSRGRGYTF; DNA: TGTGCCAGCAGAAATACGGAGCGGTCGCGGGGACGAGGCTACACCTTC
J: TRBJ1-6; D: NA; length: 15; V: TRBV7-2; size: NA; CDR3: CASSPGVGRSSPLHF; DNA: TGTGCCAGCAGCCCAGGGGTAGGGCGGAGTTCACCCCTCCACTTT
J: TRBJ2-5; D: NA; length: 12; V: TRBV6-5; size: NA; CDR3: CASSYGLETQYF; DNA: TGTGCCAGCAGTTACGGGTTGGAGACCCAGTACTTC
J: TRBJ2-3; D: TRBD2; length: 17; V: TRBV7-2; size: NA; CDR3: CASSLVGLAGVAETQYF; DNA: TGTGCCAGCAGCTTAGTGGGACTAGCGGGAGTCGCAGAGACCCAGTATTTT
J: TRBJ2-5; D: NA; length: 17; V: TRBV6-1; size: NA; CDR3: CASSEALVKLERVSQYF; DNA: TGTGCCAGCAGTGAAGCGCTCGTGAAACTAGAGCGAGTTTCCCAGTACTTC
J: TRBJ2-1; D: TRBD2; length: 14; V: TRBV6-1; size: many; CDR3: CASRTGTSRNEQFF; DNA: TGTGCCAGCAGAACCGGGACTAGTAGAAATGAGCAGTTCTTC
J: TRBJ2-7; D: NA; length: 15; V: TRBV6-5; size: NA; CDR3: CASSTDGTAPYEQYF; DNA: TGTGCCAGCAGTACCGATGGGACGGCCCCCTACGAGCAGTACTTC
J: TRBJ2-3; D: NA; length: 14; V: TRBV6-1; size: NA; CDR3: CASSPGWGPDTQYF; DNA: TGTGCCAGCAGTCCGGGGTGGGGCCCAGATACGCAGTATTTC